These T cell receptor beta chains were read from a single sample in a study of blood T cell repertoires in COVID-19. Clones were read by immunoSEQ multiplex PCR, and TCRdb kept only the in-frame ones, dropping some. The data hold around 56,000 clones, with about 90% observed a single time. Sequencing used peripheral blood. These receptors were obtained from a human donor in a cohort sampled during active COVID-19. Both conserved end residues are part of each CDR3. The D gene is left open where the match is weak.

TRBV6-5,TRBJ2-1,-,CASSYSGQGGLSEQFF
TRBV9,TRBJ2-2,TRBD1,CASSPRYEGAPGELFF
TRBV11-2,TRBJ2-5,-,CASSRPRETQYF
TRBV7-2,TRBJ2-7,TRBD1,CASSFGGTGAHEQYF
TRBV9,TRBJ2-1,TRBD2,CASSVGTSGGWNEQFF
TRBV7-2,TRBJ1-2,-,CASSGAGGYGYTF
TRBV9,TRBJ2-3,-,CASSVGAARRLYTDTQYF
TRBV5-4,TRBJ1-1,TRBD1,CASSWGGQGAAEAFF
TRBV18,TRBJ2-3,TRBD1,CASSPGTGRTDTQYF
TRBV19,TRBJ2-7,TRBD2,CASSMGLADYEQYF
TRBV11-3,TRBJ1-1,-,CASSTGRANTEAFF
TRBV5-1,TRBJ2-1,TRBD1,CASSRPGTGGVPSSYNEQFF
TRBV7-9,TRBJ1-4,TRBD1,CASSSLGTGIEKLFF
TRBV7-9,TRBJ2-3,-,CASSPRRGGNTDTQYF
TRBV7-8,TRBJ2-1,-,CASSFRDLNNEQFF
TRBV7-9,TRBJ1-5,-,CASSPDDTLGPQHF
TRBV19,TRBJ1-4,TRBD1,CASRGTGYEKLFF
TRBV3-1/TRBV3-2,TRBJ2-3,-,CASSQTATDTQYF
TRBV11-3,TRBJ2-3,TRBD2,CASSRRAGGSPDTQYF
TRBV5-1,TRBJ1-3,TRBD1,CASSLQGETGNTIYF
TRBV3-1/TRBV3-2,TRBJ2-1,TRBD2,CASSHPLAGGHEQFF
TRBV11-2,TRBJ2-7,TRBD1,CASSPGQVTYEQYF
TRBV5-4,TRBJ2-5,TRBD2,CASSSAGGGQETQYF
TRBV4-3,TRBJ1-1,-,CASSQSEDSTEAFF
TRBV28,TRBJ1-4,-,CASSLTIREKLFF